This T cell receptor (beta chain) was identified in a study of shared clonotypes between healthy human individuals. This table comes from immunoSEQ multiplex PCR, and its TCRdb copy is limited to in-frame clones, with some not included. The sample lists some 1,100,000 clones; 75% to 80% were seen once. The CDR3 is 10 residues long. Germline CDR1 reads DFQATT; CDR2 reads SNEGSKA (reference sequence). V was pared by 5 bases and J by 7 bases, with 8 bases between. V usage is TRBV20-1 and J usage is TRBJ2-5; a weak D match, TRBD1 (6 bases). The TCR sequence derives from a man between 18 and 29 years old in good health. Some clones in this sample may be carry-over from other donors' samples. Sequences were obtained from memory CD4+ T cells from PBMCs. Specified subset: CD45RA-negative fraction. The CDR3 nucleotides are TGCAGTGCTGGGGGCGGGACCCAGTACTTC. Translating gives CSAGGGTQYF.